This entry lists 21 T cell receptor beta chains sequenced from one sample in a study of blood T cell repertoires in COVID-19. Clones were read by immunoSEQ multiplex PCR, and TCRdb kept only the in-frame ones, dropping some. The sample has roughly 220,000 clones; around 83% are singletons. Sequencing was done on a sample of PBMCs or T cells enriched from blood (not recorded which). The receptors shown here come from a woman between 40 and 50 years old with acute COVID-19.

This chain uses TRBV2 with TRBJ1-1; D gene ambiguous. The CDR3 runs 14 residues. From germline, CDR1 is SNHLY and CDR2 FYNNEI. V lost 2 bases to trimming and J lost 5 bases, with 12 bases between them. CDR3 DNA sequence: TGTGCCAGCAGTGAATACGGGTCTCGGACTGAAGCTTTCTTT. This encodes CASSEYGSRTEAFF.

The chain is built from TRBV9 and TRBJ2-3; 8 nucleotides line up with TRBD2. V lost 2 bases, J lost 2 bases, and 4 bases stayed unmatched. The CDR3 runs to 15 residues. Germline loops: CDR1 SGDLS, CDR2 YYNGEE. The CDR3 nucleotides read TGTGCCAGCAGCGTTCTAGCGGGTGACACAGATACGCAGTATTTT. It yields the protein CASSVLAGDTDTQYF.

CDR3 residues: CASSISHTSIGYTF. CDR3 nucleotides: TGTGCCAGTAGTATATCCCACACGTCGATCGGCTACACCTTC. The chain employs TRBV19 and TRBJ1-2; no firm D call. This CDR3 is built from 14 residues. The germline V gene has CDR1 LNHDA and CDR2 SQIVND (reference sequence). With 2 bases removed from V and 8 bases from J, the gap between germline ends came to 15 bases.

The V gene is TRBV6-5, the J gene TRBJ1-1; D might be TRBD1 (6 bases). V was trimmed by 7 bases and J by 4 bases, leaving 16 bases between them. Germline assignment: CDR1 MNHEY and CDR2 SVGAGI. The CDR3 extends over 14 amino acids. The CDR3: CASTGGARSTEAFF. DNA for the CDR3: TGTGCCAGCACGGGGGGGGCAAGATCCACTGAAGCTTTCTTT.

The rearrangement links TRBV9 to TRBJ1-2; 9 positions agree with TRBD1. This CDR3 comprises 16 residues. The V segment lost 2 bases and the J segment 1 base; nucleotides outside the gene matches: 6. Germline loops: CDR1 SGDLS, CDR2 YYNGEE. As DNA, the CDR3 is TGTGCCAGCAGCGTCGGACAGGGGAACATTAACTATGGCTACACCTTC. Translated, it gives CASSVGQGNINYGYTF.

The rearrangement joins TRBV12-3 or TRBV12-4 to TRBJ2-1; weak D call: TRBD2 (5 bases). Trimming took 5 bases from V and 4 from J, leaving 9 bases between them. This CDR3 is 13 amino acids long. The CDR3 region has the DNA TGTGCCAGCAGTCGGACTGCTTACAATGAGCAGTTCTTC. It codes for CASSRTAYNEQFF.

The V and J genes are TRBV4-3 and TRBJ1-2; a possible D gene is TRBD1 (5 bases). Germline V gene data show CDR1 as LGHNA and CDR2 as YSLEER. This CDR3 is 18 amino acids long. V was pared by 0 bases and J by 3 bases, with 20 bases between. The CDR3 is CASSQDGAIAGFDYGYTF. The CDR3 region has the DNA TGCGCCAGCAGCCAAGATGGGGCTATCGCAGGTTTCGACTATGGCTACACCTTC.

V and J are TRBV7-2 and TRBJ2-1; TRBD2 agrees at 7 bases. The CDR3 is made up of 17 amino acids. Germline V gives CDR1 SGHTA, CDR2 FQGNSA. V shed 5 bases, J shed 4 bases, and the junction held 14 bases outside the gene matches. The DNA for the CDR3 is TGTGCCAGCAGCCCTCAGTGGGGGGGGACTTTGTACAATGAGCAGTTCTTC. Translated, it gives CASSPQWGGTLYNEQFF.

The rearrangement joins TRBV27 to TRBJ2-7; 7 bases match TRBD1. Germline V gene data show CDR1 as MNHEY and CDR2 as SMNVEV (reference sequence). Germline trimming cut 5 bases from V and 1 base from J; bases unmatched to any gene: 2. This CDR3 is built from 13 residues. The CDR3 is CASSPGQSYEQYF. DNA of the CDR3: TGTGCCAGCAGTCCGGGACAGTCCTACGAGCAGTACTTC.

The chain links TRBV12-3 or TRBV12-4 to TRBJ1-6; D gene ambiguous. With 0 bases removed from V and 17 bases from J, the gap between germline ends came to 11 bases. This CDR3 has 12 residues. CDR3 region: CASSLALQTIHF. CDR3 DNA sequence: TGTGCCAGCAGTTTAGCGTTACAGACAATCCACTTT.

The rearrangement joins TRBV5-5 to TRBJ2-5; 15 bases align to TRBD2. This CDR3 is 19 amino acids long. CDR1 is SGHKS, CDR2 YYEKEE, per germline (reference sequence). Germline trimming cut 0 bases from V and 5 bases from J; bases unmatched to any gene: 11. CDR3 protein: CASSLGTSGGAVIVETQYF. The CDR3 bases are TGTGCCAGCAGCTTGGGGACTAGCGGGGGGGCCGTTATTGTGGAGACCCAGTACTTC.

The chain recombines TRBV18 with TRBJ1-6; TRBD1 agrees at 7 bases. Germline CDR1 KGHSH, CDR2 LQKENI. The trim removed 2 bases at V and 10 bases at J, leaving 14 bases unmatched. This CDR3 is built from 17 residues. CDR3 bases: TGTGCCAGCTCACCATCGAATATACAGGGGAGAAACTCACCCCTCCACTTT. Its translation is CASSPSNIQGRNSPLHF.

The chain employs TRBV2 and TRBJ2-3, with 9 positions matching TRBD1. Trimming cost V 3 bases and J 0 bases; bases outside gene matches: 4. CDR3 length: 16 amino acids. The germline CDR1 and CDR2 sequences are SNHLY and FYNNEI. The CDR3 region is CASSEGTGFSTDTQYF. The DNA of the CDR3 is TGTGCCAGCAGTGAGGGGACAGGGTTTAGCACAGATACGCAGTATTTT.

The J gene is TRBJ2-7, the V gene TRBV28; possible D gene TRBD2, 6 bases. Trimming shortened V by 4 bases and J by 2 bases, and 18 bases separated the two germline ends. Germline CDR1 and CDR2: MDHEN and SYDVKM. The CDR3 extends over 16 amino acids. CDR3 DNA: TGTGCCAGCAGTTCCTTGACCCCGCGGGGTCCCTACGAGCAGTACTTC. Translation gives CASSSLTPRGPYEQYF.

This chain links TRBV5-4 with TRBJ2-1; 11 bases are a match to TRBD2. CDR1 is SGHNT and CDR2 is YYREEE in the germline V gene (reference sequence). The J segment lost 2 bases and the V segment lost 5 bases, leaving 12 bases of the junction unmatched. The CDR3 covers 18 residues. DNA for the CDR3: TGTGCCAGCAGGAAGCCGGGACTAGCGGATTCAGCCTACAATGAGCAGTTCTTC. Protein sequence: CASRKPGLADSAYNEQFF.

The J gene is TRBJ2-7, the V gene TRBV27; D uncertain. In germline, CDR1 is MNHEY, CDR2 SMNVEV (reference sequence). V dropped 5 bases and J dropped 2 bases, with 4 bases sitting between them. The CDR3 sequence is 11 residues long. The CDR3 DNA reads as TGTGCCAGCAGTCGTACCTACGAGCAGTACTTC. This encodes CASSRTYEQYF.

V is TRBV25-1 and J is TRBJ1-4; D gene uncertain. The germline V gene encodes CDR1 MGHDK and CDR2 SYGVNS. V shed 4 bases and J shed 3 bases, with 9 bases lying between them. This CDR3 is 14 amino acids long. In nucleotides, the CDR3 is TGTGCCAGCAGTGCCCACGAGGCTAATGAAAAACTGTTTTTT. It translates to CASSAHEANEKLFF. The complete variable domain, with remaining parts taken from reference TRBV25-1 and TRBJ1-4, reads EADIYQTPRYLVIGTGKKITLECSQTMGHDKMYWYQQDPGMELHLIHYSYGVNSTEKGDLSSESTVSRIRTEHFPLTLESARPSHTSQYLCASSAHEANEKLFFGSGTQLSVL.

V gene TRBV10-3 combines with J gene TRBJ2-5, with 10 bases fitting TRBD2. Looked up from germline, CDR1 is ENHRY and CDR2 is SYGVKD. CDR3 size: 14 residues. The V segment lost 5 bases and the J segment 5 bases; nucleotides outside the gene matches: 5. The CDR3 loop is CAISSGGDPETQYF. The CDR3 region has the DNA TGTGCCATCAGTAGCGGGGGGGATCCCGAGACCCAGTACTTC.

The chain links TRBV7-9 to TRBJ1-2, with 10 positions matching TRBD1. Trimming took 5 bases from V and 4 from J; bases not matched to a gene: 10. The length of the CDR3 is 16 residues. Germline V gene sequence: CDR1 SEHNR, CDR2 FQNEAQ (reference sequence). CDR3 in amino acids: CASSNRTGGGGYGYTF. CDR3 DNA: TGTGCCAGCAGCAATAGGACAGGGGGAGGTGGCTATGGCTACACCTTC.

J is TRBJ2-3 and V is TRBV27, with 10 positions matching TRBD2. CDR1 MNHEY and CDR2 SMNVEV come from the germline V gene (reference sequence). J lost 5 bases, V lost 5 bases, and 10 bases had no gene match. CDR3 length equals 16 residues. The CDR3 DNA is TGTGCCAGCAGTCCCTGGTCTAGCGGGAGATTAGATACGCAGTATTTT. This codes for CASSPWSSGRLDTQYF.

The chain links TRBV5-8 to TRBJ2-1; TRBD2 agrees at 7 bases. V lost 0 bases to trimming and J lost 2 bases; unmatched junction nucleotides: 5. Germline values: CDR1 SGHTS, CDR2 YDEGEE. The CDR3 runs 16 residues. CDR3 sequence (DNA): TGTGCCAGCAGCTTGGGACTAGCCGGGCCCTACAATGAGCAGTTCTTC. Its translation: CASSLGLAGPYNEQFF.